This T cell receptor (beta chain) was observed in a study of blood T cell repertoires in COVID-19. For the study at large: Collection of acute and convalescent COVID-19 samples took place in the United States, Italy and Spain.

The germline CDR1 and CDR2 sequences are SEHNR and FQNEAQ (reference sequence). This CDR3 contains 15 residues. V lost 5 bases, J lost 2 bases, and 2 bases stayed unmatched. Methods used by the authors: Reference gene primer amplification gave nucleated cell count estimates. Sequenced by immunoSEQ multiplex PCR; TCRdb stores in-frame clones only, minus some. V and J calls and clone size come straight from that table; D and trimming were deduced from the DNA. The data hold 130,000 to 150,000 clones, with approximately 80% observed a single time. V and J are TRBV7-9 and TRBJ2-2, with 10 bases identical to TRBD1. The source of this sequence is a woman older than 75 in a cohort sampled during active or convalescent COVID-19. Sequences were obtained from peripheral blood. CDR3 protein: CASSRTGGNTGELFF. The DNA of the CDR3 is TGTGCCAGCAGCCGGACAGGGGGAAACACCGGGGAGCTGTTTTTT.